This T cell receptor (beta chain) originates from a study of T cell changes during pregnancy in multiple sclerosis (dated by TCRdb to about 2019). Background for the entire study: The study examined how the T cell repertoire changed over the course of pregnancy in women with multiple sclerosis.

Library prep was done by the immunoSEQ multiplex PCR assay. Entries here come from immuneACCESS through TCRdb and include only in-frame sequences with V and J called. Some clones fail to appear in such tables; in the studies checked, an unresolved V gene covers under half of the shortfall, and the cause of the remainder is unknown. The sample table holds more than 55,000 clones, of which 90% to 95% were seen once. Of the sample, 1% to 1.5% falls within the top ten clones. As concerns this clone: Which antigen it targets is not known. One base away there is no much larger clone; base qualities are not given.

The material was peripheral blood, obtained after pregnancy. This TCR was recovered from a female donor in good health, enrolled as a control in a pregnancy study.

The CDR3 reads as follows: CASSLGRSSYNEQFF. In nucleotides, the sequence is TGCGCCAGCAGCTTGGGGCGGAGCTCCTACAATGAGCAGTTCTTC. The chain employs TRBV5-1 and TRBJ2-1, with no confident D gene call. The germline V gene yields SGHRS for CDR1 and YFSETQ for CDR2. Trimming removed 0 bases from V and 0 bases from J, leaving 7 bases between the germline ends. The CDR3 runs 15 residues from the cysteine to the phenylalanine. Only CDR3 DNA is held: 45 bases, read in frame from base 1. The CDR3, completed at both ends by the reference TRBV5-1 and TRBJ2-1 genes, gives the full variable domain KAGVTQTPRYLIKTRGQQVTLSCSPISGHRSVSWYQQTPGQGLQFLFEYFSETQRNKGNFPGRFSGRQFSNSRSEMNVSTLELGDSALYLCASSLGRSSYNEQFFGPGTRLTVL.